The subject of this entry is one T cell receptor (beta chain). Its antigen is currently unknown. These data belong to a study of T-cell memory formation after mild COVID-19. TCRdb passed the 5' RACE reads through MiXCR, listing each CDR3 protein once. In the table there are 250,000 to 300,000 distinct CDR3 sequences, over 15% of which are singletons. Study conclusions and caveats: Researchers report contracting CD4+ clones mostly in CM and EM, with CD8+ clones in EMRA. SARS-CoV-2 specificity of second-wave clones peaking day 37 was unconfirmed.

This TCR came from a man between 18 and 29 years old who had mild COVID-19 (a few samples of this study predate the infection). Cell type and time point are not known. The sequencing sample was made of PBMCs or a T cell subset sorted from them (not recorded which).

Here the CDR3 DNA reads TGTGCCAGCAGTCCATGGGGCCGCCGGGACAATGAGCAGTTCTTC. Translated, it gives CASSPWGRRDNEQFF. The chain is built from TRBV28 and TRBJ2-1, with D perhaps matching TRBD1 (5 bases). V was shortened by 5 bases and J by 5 bases, with 16 bases between the two germline ends. Germline CDR1 and CDR2: MDHEN and SYDVKM. The CDR3 length is 15 residues.